This T cell receptor beta chain was retrieved from a study of shared clonotypes between healthy human individuals. Turning to the study itself: Those who served as donors were a couple of women and a few men between the ages of 18 and 49.

The table came from immunoSEQ multiplex PCR; TCRdb's copy has only in-frame clones and leaves some out. In the table there are hundreds of thousands of clones, about 96% of which are singletons. After removal of 2 bases from V and 4 bases from J, the junction contained 9 bases not matched to a gene. From germline, CDR1 is GTSNPN and CDR2 SVGIG (reference sequence). The CDR3 length is 15 residues. Sequenced: naive CD4+ T cells sorted from blood. Sample subset: CD45RA+ positively selected. This chain connects TRBV30 to TRBJ2-3; 7 bases match TRBD2. This receptor was identified in a woman aged 25 to 39 in good health. CDR3 sequence (DNA): TGTGCCTGGAGTCTCATAGGGGCGGGAGCAGATACGCAGTATTTT. It yields the protein CAWSLIGAGADTQYF.